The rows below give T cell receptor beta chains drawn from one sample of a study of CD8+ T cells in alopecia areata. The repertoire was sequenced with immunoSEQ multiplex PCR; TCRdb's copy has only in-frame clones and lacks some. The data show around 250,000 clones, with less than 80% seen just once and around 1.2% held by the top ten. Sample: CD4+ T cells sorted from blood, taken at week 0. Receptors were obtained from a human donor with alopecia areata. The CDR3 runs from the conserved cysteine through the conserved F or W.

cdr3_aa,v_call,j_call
CAWTRQGAPGANVLTF,TRBV30,TRBJ2-6
CAGSSRGTNTGELFF,TRBV6-5,TRBJ2-2
CASSISGRTEAFF,TRBV19,TRBJ1-1
CAWSGSGQGYSPLHF,TRBV30,TRBJ1-6
CASSLGPPRGNGYTF,TRBV5-6,TRBJ1-2
CASRRDSNQPQHF,TRBV6-6,TRBJ1-5
CASSLAAFTGELFF,TRBV5-6,TRBJ2-2
CASSLGSPLVQETQYF,TRBV7-3,TRBJ2-5
CAWVWGVGTEAFF,TRBV30,TRBJ1-1
CAWSDIDYGYTF,TRBV30,TRBJ1-2
CASTNTEAFF,TRBV2,TRBJ1-1
CSGKRGETQYF,TRBV29-1,TRBJ2-5
CSASRPYGYTF,TRBV20-1,TRBJ1-2
CASRPAGVF,TRBV5-7,TRBJ2-1
CASSQEHDAYGYTF,TRBV4-3,TRBJ1-2